A single sample gave rise to the 17 T cell receptor beta chains below, sequenced in a study of cytomegalovirus exposure and HLA in healthy donors. With 60 Vbeta and 13 Jbeta primers, the PCR was carried out. TCRdb's table, derived via immunoSEQ multiplex PCR, lists solely in-frame clones and lacks some. There are about 180,000 clones in the sample; around 80% occur only once, and about 1.5% lies in the top ten. The sample was PBMCs. Receptors originate from a man aged 18-30 years in good health and CMV-seronegative.

This sequence joins TRBV27 and TRBJ1-1; 8 bases line up with TRBD1. In germline, CDR1 is MNHEY, CDR2 SMNVEV (reference sequence). CDR3 size: 19 residues. The V gene end was trimmed by 0 bases and the J gene end by 0 bases; junction bases not matched to a gene: 12. CDR3 DNA: TGTGCCAGCAGTTTATCCCCTCGGACAGGGACTGTATTGAACACTGAAGCTTTCTTT. Residues: CASSLSPRTGTVLNTEAFF.

In this sample, this clone turned up a few times. V usage is TRBV5-5 and J usage is TRBJ1-1, with 7 bases matching TRBD1. V lost 4 bases, J lost 7 bases, and 4 bases stayed unmatched. This CDR3 region has 12 residues. The germline V gene has CDR1 SGHKS and CDR2 YYEKEE (reference sequence). In DNA form, the CDR3 reads TGTGCCAGCAGCGGCGCAGGGGGTGAAGCTTTCTTT. This translates into CASSGAGGEAFF. The complete variable domain, with remaining parts taken from reference TRBV5-5 and TRBJ1-1, reads DAGVTQSPTHLIKTRGQQVTLRCSPISGHKSVSWYQQVLGQGPQFIFQYYEKEERGRGNFPDRFSARQFPNYSSELNVNALLLGDSALYLCASSGAGGEAFFGQGTRLTVV.

The chain uses TRBV10-1 and TRBJ2-3, with D tentatively TRBD2 (5 bases). The CDR3 has 15 residues. The germline gives CDR1 WNHNN, CDR2 SYGVQD (reference sequence). Trimming shortened V by 4 bases and J by 1 base, and 12 bases separated the two germline ends. The CDR3 sequence: CASSGGAAGTDTQYF. In DNA form, the CDR3 reads TGCGCCAGCAGTGGGGGAGCAGCGGGCACAGATACGCAGTATTTT.

The V gene is TRBV28, the J gene TRBJ1-1, with 7 bases lining up with TRBD1. CDR1 is MDHEN and CDR2 is SYDVKM in the germline V gene. Losses at the gene ends were 2 bases for V and 5 bases for J; bases not matched to a gene: 5. The CDR3 covers 14 residues. The CDR3 sequence is CASSLSQGVTEAFF. Here the CDR3 DNA reads TGTGCCAGCAGTTTAAGTCAGGGGGTAACTGAAGCTTTCTTT.

There are a few counts of this clone. This chain joins TRBV19 and TRBJ2-7, with 12 bases fitting TRBD2. This CDR3 contains 14 residues. The germline V gene encodes CDR1 LNHDA and CDR2 SQIVND (reference sequence). The V segment lost 5 bases and the J segment 4 bases; nucleotides outside the gene matches: 3. CDR3 sequence: CASSSTSGSYEQYF. The CDR3 nucleotides are TGTGCCAGTAGTTCGACTAGCGGGAGTTACGAGCAGTACTTC.

This chain links TRBV5-1 with TRBJ2-7, with D tentatively TRBD1 (5 bases). The germline V gene has CDR1 SGHRS and CDR2 YFSETQ. The length of the CDR3 is 14 residues. V shed 0 bases and J shed 6 bases, with 13 bases lying between them. CDR3 in amino acids: CASSLAVQGTEQYF. CDR3 bases: TGCGCCAGCAGCTTGGCCGTCCAGGGCACCGAGCAGTACTTC.

The V and J genes are TRBV30 and TRBJ2-1, with TRBD2 matching over 7 bases. The CDR3 spans 16 residues. Germline values: CDR1 GTSNPN, CDR2 SVGIG (reference sequence). Unmatched junction bases numbered 7, after V lost 0 bases and J lost 2 bases. CDR3 nucleotides: TGTGCCTGGAGTGTAGCGCGGGAGAGCACCTACAATGAGCAGTTCTTC. Translation gives CAWSVARESTYNEQFF.

The chain employs TRBV19 and TRBJ2-1, with 7 bases fitting TRBD2. V dropped 7 bases and J dropped 9; count of bases not matched to a gene: 15. CDR3 length equals 15 residues. Germline V gives CDR1 LNHDA, CDR2 SQIVND (reference sequence). CDR3 in DNA: TGTGCCAGTATCGATACTGGAGCGGGACCCCCTGAGCAGTTCTTC. Translating it yields CASIDTGAGPPEQFF.

There are a few counts of this clone. This chain uses TRBV10-3 with TRBJ2-7; 8 bases line up with TRBD1. Germline V gene lookup returns CDR1 ENHRY and CDR2 SYGVKD. Germline trimming cut 2 bases from V and 5 bases from J; bases unmatched to any gene: 8. CDR3 length: 15 residues. CDR3 loop: CAISEPRTGRNEQYF. For the CDR3, the DNA is TGTGCCATCAGTGAGCCTAGGACAGGGAGGAACGAGCAGTACTTC.

The CDR3 DNA is TGTGCCAGCAGCTTAGCGAGTAGTTTCCGTTCCTACGAGCAGTACTTC. It yields the protein CASSLASSFRSYEQYF. This sequence joins TRBV7-9 and TRBJ2-7; D is unresolved. Looked up from germline, CDR1 is SEHNR and CDR2 is FQNEAQ (reference sequence). CDR3 length: 16 residues. V lost 0 bases to trimming and J lost 1 base, with 13 bases between them.

This rearrangement joins TRBV7-3 to TRBJ2-3, with unresolved D. Looked up from germline, CDR1 is SGHTA and CDR2 is FQGTGA. Trimming removed 7 bases from V and 1 base from J, with 9 bases in between. This CDR3 comprises 13 residues. CDR3: CASTTLGTDTQYF. The CDR3 nucleotides read TGTGCCAGCACCACTCTAGGCACAGATACGCAGTATTTT. Combining the CDR3 with reference TRBV7-3 and TRBJ2-3 gives the whole variable domain GAGVSQTPSNKVTEKGKYVELRCDPISGHTALYWYRQSLGQGPEFLIYFQGTGAADDSGLPNDRFFAVRPEGSVSTLKIQRTERGDSAVYLCASTTLGTDTQYFGPGTRLTVL.

This chain connects TRBV30 to TRBJ2-7; D is undetermined. CDR3 size: 12 residues. Trimming took 2 bases from V and 6 from J, leaving 11 bases between them. The germline CDR1 and CDR2 sequences are GTSNPN and SVGIG (reference sequence). CDR3 sequence (DNA): TGTGCCTGGAGTAAAACAGTGGGCGAGCAGTACTTC. The encoded protein is CAWSKTVGEQYF.

This clone has a handful of counts. The V call is TRBV7-3, the J call TRBJ2-3, with a possible D match to TRBD2 (5 bases). The CDR3 has 14 residues. Trimming removed 7 bases at V and 6 bases at J, with 17 bases between. Germline lookup yields CDR1 SGHTA and CDR2 FQGTGA. Here the CDR3 DNA reads TGTGCCAGCAAGCGGAGTCATCAGGCGGATACGCAGTATTTT. It specifies CASKRSHQADTQYF.

V and J are TRBV5-4 and TRBJ2-1, with TRBD1 identical over 9 bases. Germline V gene sequence: CDR1 SGHNT, CDR2 YYREEE (reference sequence). The J segment lost 8 bases and the V segment lost 4 bases, leaving 10 bases of the junction unmatched. The CDR3 runs to 15 residues. In DNA, the CDR3 is TGTGCCAGCAGCCCCCTGGACAGGGGCGTCGATGAGCAGTTCTTC. Translation: CASSPLDRGVDEQFF.

The chain employs TRBV5-6 and TRBJ1-5; D is possibly TRBD1 (5 bases). Trimming shortened V by 1 base and J by 3 bases, and 11 bases separated the two germline ends. CDR3 size: 15 residues. Germline-derived CDR1 and CDR2 are SGHDT and YYEEEE. CDR3 amino acids: CASSLWGDVNQPQHF. The DNA for the CDR3 is TGTGCCAGCAGCTTGTGGGGGGATGTCAATCAGCCCCAGCATTTT.

This clone was observed a few times. J is TRBJ1-1 and V is TRBV4-3; no firm D call. Germline CDR1 LGHNA, CDR2 YSLEER. This CDR3 is built from 14 residues. The V end lost 4 bases, the J end lost 2 bases, and 11 bases lay between the germline ends. The CDR3 sequence is CASSPGGENTEAFF. CDR3 coding DNA: TGCGCCAGCAGCCCCGGCGGAGAAAACACTGAAGCTTTCTTT.

The CDR3 region is CASSRYRDTRYEQYF. Here the CDR3 DNA reads TGCGCCAGCAGCCGTTACCGGGACACCCGCTACGAGCAGTACTTC. The chain employs TRBV4-3 and TRBJ2-7, with a tentative D call TRBD1 (6 bases). Germline CDR1 and CDR2: LGHNA and YSLEER. The CDR3 is 15 amino acids. Between the trimmed V and J ends, which lost 4 bases and 3 bases, there was a span of 16 bases.